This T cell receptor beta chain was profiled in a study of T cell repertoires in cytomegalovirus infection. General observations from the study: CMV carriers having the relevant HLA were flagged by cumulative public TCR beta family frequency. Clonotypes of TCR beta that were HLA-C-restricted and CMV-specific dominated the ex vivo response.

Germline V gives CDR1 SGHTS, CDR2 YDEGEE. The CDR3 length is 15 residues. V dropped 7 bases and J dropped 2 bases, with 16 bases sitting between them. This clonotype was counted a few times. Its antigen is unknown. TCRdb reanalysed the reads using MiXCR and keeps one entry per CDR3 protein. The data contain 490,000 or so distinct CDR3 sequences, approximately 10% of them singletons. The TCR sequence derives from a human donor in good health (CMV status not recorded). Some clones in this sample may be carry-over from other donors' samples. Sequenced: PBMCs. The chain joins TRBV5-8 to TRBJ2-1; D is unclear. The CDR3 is CASYPGPYTYNEQFF. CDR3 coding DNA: TGTGCCAGCTACCCGGGCCCCTATACCTACAATGAGCAGTTCTTC.